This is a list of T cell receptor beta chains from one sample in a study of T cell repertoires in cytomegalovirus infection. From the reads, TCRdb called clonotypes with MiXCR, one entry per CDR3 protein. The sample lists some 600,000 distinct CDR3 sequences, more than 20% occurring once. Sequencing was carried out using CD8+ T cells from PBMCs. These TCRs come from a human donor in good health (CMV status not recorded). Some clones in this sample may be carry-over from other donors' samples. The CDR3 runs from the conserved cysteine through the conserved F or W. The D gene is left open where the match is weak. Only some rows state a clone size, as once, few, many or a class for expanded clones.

TGCAGTGCTAGAGGCCGGGACCGAGGAAACAATGAGCAGTTCTTC | CSARGRDRGNNEQFF | TRBJ2-1 | NA | NA | TRBV20-1
TGTGCCAGCAGGCGAGAGAACAATGAGCAGTTCTTC | CASRRENNEQFF | TRBJ2-1 | NA | few | TRBV5-4
TGTGCCAGCAGCTCACGGGTGGGGGGACAGGGCACAGATACGCAGTATTTT | CASSSRVGGQGTDTQYF | TRBJ2-3 | TRBD1 | many | TRBV7-8
TGCAGCGTTGACGTCAGCCACAATGAGCAGTTCTTC | CSVDVSHNEQFF | TRBJ2-1 | NA | NA | TRBV29-1
TGTGCCAGCAGTTACTCGAAGGGTCGACAAGAGACCCAGTACTTC | CASSYSKGRQETQYF | TRBJ2-5 | NA | many | TRBV6-5
TGTGCCAGCAGCTTATTCGGGGGGCCCCTACAGGGGGCGGGTACAAGCTCCTACAATGAGCAGTTCTTC | CASSLFGGPLQGAGTSSYNEQFF | TRBJ2-1 | TRBD1 | few | TRBV7-2
TGTGCCAGCAGTTACAGGGGGCCTGAAGCTTTCTTT | CASSYRGPEAFF | TRBJ1-1 | TRBD1 | few | TRBV6-6
TGTGCCAGCAGCGGAGACCGGGAAGGAGAGACCCAGTACTTC | CASSGDREGETQYF | TRBJ2-5 | NA | few | TRBV5-4
TGTGCCAGCAGCTCGGCATCGACAGGGGTCAATGAGCAGTTCTTC | CASSSASTGVNEQFF | TRBJ2-1 | TRBD1 | many | TRBV7-9
TGTGCCAGCAGTTTGAATGTGGGTTGGTTAGCGGGGGCCTCAGGCTTAGAAGAGACCCAGTACTTC | CASSLNVGWLAGASGLEETQYF | TRBJ2-5 | TRBD2 | NA | TRBV28
TGTGCCAGCTGGCGGGACTCGGCCTACAATGAGCAGTTCTTC | CASWRDSAYNEQFF | TRBJ2-1 | NA | NA | TRBV2
TGTGCCATCAAGTCCCAGAGGGAGGGCGAAAAACTGTTTTTT | CAIKSQREGEKLFF | TRBJ1-4 | NA | NA | TRBV10-3
TGTGCCAGCAGCTTACCAGACAGGTCCATTCGGTTCTTC | CASSLPDRSIRFF | TRBJ2-1 | NA | few | TRBV7-6
TGCAGTGCTAGAGATCTAGGGGGGGGCGAAACATATGGCTACACCTTC | CSARDLGGGETYGYTF | TRBJ1-2 | NA | NA | TRBV20-1
TGTGCCAGCAGTCGGACTAGCGGGAAAGAGACCCAGTACTTC | CASSRTSGKETQYF | TRBJ2-5 | TRBD2 | many | TRBV6-6
TGTGCCGCCAACAAGGGACTCGTATTCACAGATACGCAGTATTTT | CAANKGLVFTDTQYF | TRBJ2-3 | NA | NA | TRBV6-2/TRBV6-3
TGTGCCAGCAGTTTATCACCGGGAGCTCTTCTCCCCTCTGGCTACACCTTC | CASSLSPGALLPSGYTF | TRBJ1-2 | NA | NA | TRBV27
TGTGCCAGCATTGGGGGACCCAGGAACACCGGGGAGCTGTTTTTT | CASIGGPRNTGELFF | TRBJ2-2 | NA | few | TRBV7-9
TGTGCCAGCAGTTTGCAGGAGGTCGGGGAGACCCAGTACTTC | CASSLQEVGETQYF | TRBJ2-5 | NA | few | TRBV12-3/TRBV12-4
TGTGCCAGCAGCCTGGGACAGCGGGACATTCAGTACTTC | CASSLGQRDIQYF | TRBJ2-4 | NA | NA | TRBV13
TGTGCCAGCAGCCAAGCGGGGGGGCCCCAAAAGTCCAGCTTC | CASSQAGGPQKSSF | TRBJ1-2 | NA | NA | TRBV14
TGTGCCAGCACCCTGACAGGGGGCCGCAATCAGCCCCAGCATTTT | CASTLTGGRNQPQHF | TRBJ1-5 | TRBD1 | NA | TRBV28
TGTGCCAGCAGCTTAGGACTAGAGGGGCATGAGCAGTTCTTC | CASSLGLEGHEQFF | TRBJ2-1 | NA | few | TRBV7-6
TGTGCCAGCAGCTTAAGAGGGTTGGAGAACACTGAAGCTTTCTTT | CASSLRGLENTEAFF | TRBJ1-1 | NA | NA | TRBV7-6
TGCAGCGCCCAGGACACGCTCAATCAGCCCCAGCATTTT | CSAQDTLNQPQHF | TRBJ1-5 | NA | NA | TRBV29-1
TGTGCCAACAGTTGGAGGGGTGGATTGACTGAAGCTTTCTTT | CANSWRGGLTEAFF | TRBJ1-1 | NA | NA | TRBV6-2/TRBV6-3
TGTGCCAGCAGCACCCCGACTAGCGGGGGGTACTACGAGCAGTACTTC | CASSTPTSGGYYEQYF | TRBJ2-7 | TRBD2 | many | TRBV7-6
TGCAGTGCTAGGACGAGAACCTCCTACGAGCAGTACTTC | CSARTRTSYEQYF | TRBJ2-7 | NA | NA | TRBV20-1
TGTGCCAGCAGTTTAGGACAGTACACCGGGGAGCTGTTTTTT | CASSLGQYTGELFF | TRBJ2-2 | NA | NA | TRBV28
TGTGCCAGCAGCCCGAGACAGGGGCCCAGCACAGATACGCAGTATTTT | CASSPRQGPSTDTQYF | TRBJ2-3 | TRBD1 | many | TRBV7-6
TGCAGCGTCCCGAACCCCCTGGGCTCCTACAATGAGCAGTTCTTC | CSVPNPLGSYNEQFF | TRBJ2-1 | NA | few | TRBV29-1
TGTGCCGGTTCTGAGGGACACACAAGAGATGGCTACACCTTC | CAGSEGHTRDGYTF | TRBJ1-2 | NA | many | TRBV7-9
TGTGCCAGCAGCCTCGATAGGGCGGTCGCTGGCTACAATGAGCAGTTCTTC | CASSLDRAVAGYNEQFF | TRBJ2-1 | NA | NA | TRBV11-3
TGTGCCAGTAGTATTCTGGAGGGTTGGGATGAGCAGTTCTTC | CASSILEGWDEQFF | TRBJ2-1 | NA | NA | TRBV19
TGCGCCAGCAGCCAAGATTATCGACAGCTGTACAATGAGCAGTTCTTC | CASSQDYRQLYNEQFF | TRBJ2-1 | NA | few | TRBV4-3